A selection of T cell receptor beta chains follows, all from one sample in a study of early T cells in non-severe SARS-CoV-2 infection. TCRdb recomputed calls from the 5' RACE reads with MiXCR, one row per CDR3 protein. The sample includes tens of thousands of distinct CDR3 sequences, about 5% of them seen just once. Sequenced sample: whole blood. Receptors were obtained from an adult who was a healthcare worker with PCR-confirmed SARS-CoV-2 infection or an uninfected control (not recorded which). Each CDR3 is given with its conserved first and last residue. The order of the fields is J gene, D gene, V gene, clone size, CDR3 DNA, CDR3 protein. The D gene is left open where the match is weak. Clone size is given for some rows only: seen once, a few or many times, or a class if the clone is expanded.

j_call: TRBJ2-1; d_call: .; v_call: TRBV27; clone_size: many; cdr3_nt: TGTGCCAGCAGTAGAGTCCCCTCCTACAATGAGCAGTTCTTC; cdr3_aa: CASSRVPSYNEQFF
j_call: TRBJ2-1; d_call: .; v_call: TRBV18; clone_size: few; cdr3_nt: TGTGCCAGCTCACCACCGAGGCAGAGCTCCTACAATGAGCAGTTCTTC; cdr3_aa: CASSPPRQSSYNEQFF
j_call: TRBJ1-1; d_call: .; v_call: TRBV5-1; clone_size: many; cdr3_nt: TGCGCCAGCAGCCCCGGCCGGGAGAACACTGAAGCTTTCTTT; cdr3_aa: CASSPGRENTEAFF
j_call: TRBJ1-2; d_call: TRBD1; v_call: TRBV12-3/TRBV12-4; clone_size: many; cdr3_nt: TGTGCCAGCAGGTCTCGGACAGGGGGCCTCTATGGCTACACCTTC; cdr3_aa: CASRSRTGGLYGYTF
j_call: TRBJ1-3; d_call: .; v_call: TRBV10-3; clone_size: few; cdr3_nt: TGTGCCATCGGGGAATCCGGGGGAGACACCATATATTTT; cdr3_aa: CAIGESGGDTIYF
j_call: TRBJ1-5; d_call: TRBD1; v_call: TRBV19; clone_size: .; cdr3_nt: TGTGCCAGTATCCGGACAGGGGTACAAAATCAGCCCCAGCATTTT; cdr3_aa: CASIRTGVQNQPQHF
j_call: TRBJ2-7; d_call: TRBD1; v_call: TRBV5-4; clone_size: .; cdr3_nt: TGTGCCAGCAGCCCGGACAGGGCGACCTACGAGCAGTACTTC; cdr3_aa: CASSPDRATYEQYF
j_call: TRBJ2-3; d_call: .; v_call: TRBV13; clone_size: many; cdr3_nt: TGTGCCAGCAGCCCCCGCCAGGGAGGCACAGATACGCAGTATTTT; cdr3_aa: CASSPRQGGTDTQYF
j_call: TRBJ2-2; d_call: .; v_call: TRBV30; clone_size: .; cdr3_nt: TGTGCCTGGAGTGCGGGACTCAAAACCGGGGAGCTGTTTTTT; cdr3_aa: CAWSAGLKTGELFF
j_call: TRBJ2-7; d_call: .; v_call: TRBV6-5; clone_size: many; cdr3_nt: TGTGCCAGCAGTTACGGGGACGAGCAGTACTTC; cdr3_aa: CASSYGDEQYF
j_call: TRBJ2-1; d_call: TRBD2; v_call: TRBV15; clone_size: many; cdr3_nt: TGTGCCACCAGCAGAAGCGGGGGCCCTTACAATGAGCAGTTCTTC; cdr3_aa: CATSRSGGPYNEQFF
j_call: TRBJ2-1; d_call: .; v_call: TRBV27; clone_size: many; cdr3_nt: TGTGCCAGCAGTTTGTGGGGGGGCTTTGGAAATGAGCAGTTCTTC; cdr3_aa: CASSLWGGFGNEQFF
j_call: TRBJ1-2; d_call: .; v_call: TRBV6-5; clone_size: many; cdr3_nt: TGTGCCAGCAGTTACTCGGGCGCAGGGCCTGGCTACACCTTC; cdr3_aa: CASSYSGAGPGYTF
j_call: TRBJ2-6; d_call: .; v_call: TRBV4-3; clone_size: few; cdr3_nt: TGCGCCAGCAGCTCTGGGGCCAACGTCCTGACTTTC; cdr3_aa: CASSSGANVLTF
j_call: TRBJ2-3; d_call: .; v_call: TRBV5-4; clone_size: .; cdr3_nt: TGTGCCAGCAGCTTGTCTAAGGGTTCTAGCACAGATACGCAGTATTTT; cdr3_aa: CASSLSKGSSTDTQYF
j_call: TRBJ1-3; d_call: .; v_call: TRBV18; clone_size: few; cdr3_nt: TGTGCCAGCTCACCACTAAAACAGGGAACTGGAAACACCATATATTTT; cdr3_aa: CASSPLKQGTGNTIYF
j_call: TRBJ1-6; d_call: TRBD1; v_call: TRBV13; clone_size: many; cdr3_nt: TGTGCCAGCAGCTTAGGAGGGGGCGTCAATTCACCCCTCCACTTT; cdr3_aa: CASSLGGGVNSPLHF
j_call: TRBJ1-3; d_call: .; v_call: TRBV4-3; clone_size: many; cdr3_nt: TGCGCCAGCAGCCAAGATAGCGGCTCCTCTGGAAACACCATATATTTT; cdr3_aa: CASSQDSGSSGNTIYF
j_call: TRBJ2-1; d_call: .; v_call: TRBV10-3; clone_size: .; cdr3_nt: TGTGCCACCAACACCAGGATTGACAATGAGCAGTTCTTC; cdr3_aa: CATNTRIDNEQFF
j_call: TRBJ2-3; d_call: .; v_call: TRBV3-1; clone_size: many; cdr3_nt: TGTGCCAGCAGCCAAGGGTTAGTGCAAGATACGCAGTATTTT; cdr3_aa: CASSQGLVQDTQYF
j_call: TRBJ2-7; d_call: TRBD1; v_call: TRBV3-1; clone_size: .; cdr3_nt: TGTGCCAGCAGCCAAGATATCGGACAGGGGGGCGACGAGCAGTACTTC; cdr3_aa: CASSQDIGQGGDEQYF
j_call: TRBJ2-1; d_call: .; v_call: TRBV19; clone_size: many; cdr3_nt: TGTGCCAGTAGTATGACATTAAGCTCCTACAATGAGCAGTTCTTC; cdr3_aa: CASSMTLSSYNEQFF
j_call: TRBJ2-4; d_call: TRBD1; v_call: TRBV19; clone_size: many; cdr3_nt: TGTGCCAGTGGACAGGGCACCATTCAGTACTTC; cdr3_aa: CASGQGTIQYF
j_call: TRBJ1-2; d_call: .; v_call: TRBV6-5; clone_size: many; cdr3_nt: TGTGCCAGCAGTTTGGGGGGTTATGGCTACACCTTC; cdr3_aa: CASSLGGYGYTF
j_call: TRBJ1-4; d_call: TRBD1; v_call: TRBV28; clone_size: few; cdr3_nt: TGTGCCAGCAGTGGTGGGACAGGGAGAGGTGAAAAACTGTTTTTT; cdr3_aa: CASSGGTGRGEKLFF
j_call: TRBJ2-1; d_call: .; v_call: TRBV5-5; clone_size: .; cdr3_nt: TGTGCCAGCAGCCAAGGGCCCCAGGGTGGGAATGAGCAGTTCTTC; cdr3_aa: CASSQGPQGGNEQFF
j_call: TRBJ2-3; d_call: TRBD2; v_call: TRBV5-4; clone_size: many; cdr3_nt: TGTGCCAGCAGCGGATTACTAGCGACGGCCCCAGATACGCAGTATTTT; cdr3_aa: CASSGLLATAPDTQYF
j_call: TRBJ1-2; d_call: .; v_call: TRBV7-2; clone_size: medium-sized; cdr3_nt: TGTGCCAGCAGCCCCAGTCCTAACTATGGCTACACCTTC; cdr3_aa: CASSPSPNYGYTF
j_call: TRBJ2-3; d_call: TRBD2; v_call: TRBV7-9; clone_size: many; cdr3_nt: TGTGCCAGCAGCCCGGGGGGGGCGGCAGATACGCAGTATTTT; cdr3_aa: CASSPGGAADTQYF
j_call: TRBJ1-3; d_call: .; v_call: TRBV7-2; clone_size: .; cdr3_nt: TGTGCCAGCAGCCCCCACAGTGTTGGACACTCTGGAAACACCATATATTTT; cdr3_aa: CASSPHSVGHSGNTIYF
j_call: TRBJ1-1; d_call: .; v_call: TRBV20-1; clone_size: many; cdr3_nt: TGCAGTGCTAATCAGGGCGTCACTGAAGCTTTCTTT; cdr3_aa: CSANQGVTEAFF
j_call: TRBJ1-4; d_call: .; v_call: TRBV16; clone_size: many; cdr3_nt: TGTGCCAGCACCTCAACCGCGGGGCCCGGTGGTGAAAAACTGTTTTTT; cdr3_aa: CASTSTAGPGGEKLFF
j_call: TRBJ2-1; d_call: .; v_call: TRBV2; clone_size: many; cdr3_nt: TGTGCCAGCAGTCCCCTGGGGTACAATGAGCAGTTCTTC; cdr3_aa: CASSPLGYNEQFF
j_call: TRBJ2-5; d_call: TRBD2; v_call: TRBV6-6; clone_size: .; cdr3_nt: TGTGCCAGCAGTTACAGGGCTAGCGGGAACCAAGAGACCCAGTACTTC; cdr3_aa: CASSYRASGNQETQYF
j_call: TRBJ2-6; d_call: .; v_call: TRBV3-1; clone_size: many; cdr3_nt: TGTGCCAGCAGCAGGGACGGGGCCAACGTCCTGACTTTC; cdr3_aa: CASSRDGANVLTF
j_call: TRBJ2-7; d_call: TRBD2; v_call: TRBV24-1; clone_size: .; cdr3_nt: TGTGCCACCAGTAATTTGGGGACTAGCGGGAGCAACCACGAGCAGTACTTC; cdr3_aa: CATSNLGTSGSNHEQYF
j_call: TRBJ2-4; d_call: .; v_call: TRBV28; clone_size: many; cdr3_nt: TGTGCCAGCAGCCCTCTTGGGGCGAAGTCCAAAAACATTCAGTACTTC; cdr3_aa: CASSPLGAKSKNIQYF
j_call: TRBJ1-3; d_call: .; v_call: TRBV14; clone_size: many; cdr3_nt: TGTGCCAGCAGCCCCCCGTACGGGGAAAGCTCTGGAAACACCATATATTTT; cdr3_aa: CASSPPYGESSGNTIYF
j_call: TRBJ2-1; d_call: .; v_call: TRBV6-2/TRBV6-3; clone_size: few; cdr3_nt: TGTGCCAGCAGTGGCCATCCGGCCTTCTCCTACAATGAGCAGTTCTTC; cdr3_aa: CASSGHPAFSYNEQFF
j_call: TRBJ2-7; d_call: TRBD1; v_call: TRBV4-2; clone_size: many; cdr3_nt: TGTGCCAGCAGCCAAGAGCGGACAGGGGCCTACGAGCAGTACTTC; cdr3_aa: CASSQERTGAYEQYF
j_call: TRBJ2-2; d_call: TRBD2; v_call: TRBV6-2/TRBV6-3; clone_size: many; cdr3_nt: TGTGCCAGTTACTGGGAACTAGCGGACACCGGGGAGCTGTTTTTT; cdr3_aa: CASYWELADTGELFF
j_call: TRBJ1-2; d_call: TRBD1; v_call: TRBV29-1; clone_size: few; cdr3_nt: TGCAGCGTTCTCCGGACAGGGGACTACACCTTC; cdr3_aa: CSVLRTGDYTF
j_call: TRBJ1-2; d_call: .; v_call: TRBV10-2; clone_size: few; cdr3_nt: TGCGCCAGCAGTCTGACATACGACTATGGCTACACCTTC; cdr3_aa: CASSLTYDYGYTF
j_call: TRBJ2-7; d_call: .; v_call: TRBV11-2; clone_size: few; cdr3_nt: TGTGCCAGCAGCTTAGGCCCTGATCCGGGGTCGAGTGAAGGGTACTTC; cdr3_aa: CASSLGPDPGSSEGYF
j_call: TRBJ2-7; d_call: .; v_call: TRBV12-5; clone_size: many; cdr3_nt: TGTGCTAGTGGTTTCCTACAGGGACGGGAGCAGTACTTC; cdr3_aa: CASGFLQGREQYF
j_call: TRBJ2-1; d_call: TRBD1; v_call: TRBV20-1; clone_size: many; cdr3_nt: TGCAGTGCTAGAGGAGGTCCAGGGACAGGTCTCACCCTCTTC; cdr3_aa: CSARGGPGTGLTLF
j_call: TRBJ2-1; d_call: .; v_call: TRBV7-9; clone_size: .; cdr3_nt: TGTGCCAGCAGCCCCATGGAGGGGCAATCCTACAATGAGCAGTTCTTC; cdr3_aa: CASSPMEGQSYNEQFF